This TCR beta chain was documented in a study of blood T cell repertoires in COVID-19. Study details: The study drew acute and convalescent COVID-19 samples from the United States, Italy and Spain. Sources were T cells, B-cell-depleted T cells, or PBMCs; the material itself was cDNA or gDNA.

As processed by the authors: Estimation of nucleated cell counts relied on the amplification of reference gene primers. This table comes from immunoSEQ multiplex PCR, and its TCRdb copy is limited to in-frame clones, with some not included. V and J calls and clone size are given by that table; D and trimming were obtained from the DNA. The sample has tens of thousands of clones, just over 85% seen once. This CDR3 is 16 amino acids long. V lost 1 base to trimming and J lost 0 bases, with 10 bases between them. Germline CDR1 reads LNHDA; CDR2 reads SQIVND (reference sequence). This clonotype originated in a man in his fifties with active COVID-19. Specimen: peripheral blood. The chain carries TRBV19 and TRBJ2-4, with D uncertain. The CDR3 sequence: CASSIGLLLAKNIQYF. In nucleotides, the CDR3 is TGTGCCAGTAGTATAGGTTTATTACTAGCCAAAAACATTCAGTACTTC.